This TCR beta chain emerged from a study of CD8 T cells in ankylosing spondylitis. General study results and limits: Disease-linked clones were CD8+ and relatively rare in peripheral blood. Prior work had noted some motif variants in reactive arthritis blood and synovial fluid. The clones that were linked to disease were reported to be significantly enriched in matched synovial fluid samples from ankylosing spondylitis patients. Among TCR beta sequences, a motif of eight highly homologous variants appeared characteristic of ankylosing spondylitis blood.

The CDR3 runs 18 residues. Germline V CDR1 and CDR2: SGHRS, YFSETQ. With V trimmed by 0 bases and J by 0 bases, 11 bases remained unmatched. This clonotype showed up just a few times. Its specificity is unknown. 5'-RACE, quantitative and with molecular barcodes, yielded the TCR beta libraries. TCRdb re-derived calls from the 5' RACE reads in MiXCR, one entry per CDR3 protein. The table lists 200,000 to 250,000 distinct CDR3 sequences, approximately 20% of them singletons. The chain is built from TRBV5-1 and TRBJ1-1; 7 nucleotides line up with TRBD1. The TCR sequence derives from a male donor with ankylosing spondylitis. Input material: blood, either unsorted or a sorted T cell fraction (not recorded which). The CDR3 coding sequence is TGCGCCAGCAGCTTGGAATCGTTAAGGGGGCCCATGAACACTGAAGCTTTCTTT. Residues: CASSLESLRGPMNTEAFF.